This passage covers 17 T cell receptor beta chains from one sample sequenced in a study of blood T cell repertoires in COVID-19. Only in-frame clones appear in the TCRdb table, and some are missing; sequencing was by immunoSEQ multiplex PCR. The top ten hold less than 2.5% of the sample, which has 74,000 or so clones, over 70% seen once. Material for sequencing was peripheral blood. The receptors derive from a human donor in a cohort sampled during active COVID-19.

The V gene is TRBV4-1, the J gene TRBJ2-7; 13 positions agree with TRBD2. The CDR3 length is 16 residues. Germline V CDR1 and CDR2: MGHRA, YSYEKL. V dropped 4 bases and J dropped 12; count of bases not matched to a gene: 15. This CDR3 is CASSPGLAGDPRLWYF. As DNA, the CDR3 is TGCGCCAGCAGCCCTGGACTAGCGGGAGATCCCCGTTTATGGTACTTC.

The CDR3 protein is CASSRGKAANEKLFF. CDR3 bases: TGTGCCAGCAGCCGAGGCAAGGCGGCTAATGAAAAACTGTTTTTT. The chain has TRBV5-8 and TRBJ1-4; no reliable D call. CDR1 and CDR2 (germline): SGHTS, YDEGEE. The CDR3 totals 15 residues. V lost 4 bases, J lost 3 bases, and 13 bases lay in between.

V and J are TRBV9 and TRBJ2-1; the match to TRBD2 covers 7 bases. CDR1 and CDR2 (germline): SGDLS, YYNGEE. The CDR3 sequence is 14 residues long. V shed 4 bases and J 1 base; nucleotides not matched to a gene: 2. In nucleotides, the CDR3 is TGTGCCAGCAGCCCAGCGGGATCCTACAATGAGCAGTTCTTC. It encodes CASSPAGSYNEQFF.

This chain joins TRBV24-1 and TRBJ1-5; 10 bases are a match to TRBD1. CDR1 and CDR2 (germline): KGHDR, SFDVKD. The length of the CDR3 is 18 residues. V trimming: 3 bases; J trimming: 1 base; junction bases outside the gene matches: 8. The CDR3 bases are TGTGCCACCAGTGATCCAGGGACAGGGGCGGGGAGCAATCAGCCCCAGCATTTT. Amino acids: CATSDPGTGAGSNQPQHF.

The rearrangement links TRBV6-1 to TRBJ1-5; D is ambiguous. Between the trimmed V and J ends, which lost 3 bases and 7 bases, there was a span of 13 bases. The CDR3 loop spans 14 amino acids. Germline V gives CDR1 MNHNS, CDR2 SASEGT. The CDR3 DNA follows: TGTGCCAGCAGTGAGATGGAATGGCGGCAGCCCCAGCATTTT. Protein product: CASSEMEWRQPQHF.

J is TRBJ2-4 and V is TRBV12-3 or TRBV12-4; no reliable D call. Trimming pared 5 bases from V and 4 bases from J, leaving 6 bases between. The CDR3 runs to 12 residues. The CDR3 DNA is TGTGCCAGCAGTCGAGTGAAAAACATTCAGTACTTC. It yields the protein CASSRVKNIQYF.

V gene TRBV18 combines with J gene TRBJ2-1, with unresolved D. CDR1 and CDR2 (germline): KGHSH, LQKENI. V lost 1 base to trimming and J lost 8 bases, with 12 bases between them. The CDR3 loop spans 14 amino acids. CDR3 protein: CASSPLRSPDEQFF. The CDR3 coding sequence is TGTGCCAGCTCACCACTTCGCAGTCCCGATGAGCAGTTCTTC.

The CDR3 here is CASSLSGLRGPGELFF. CDR3 nucleotides: TGCGCCAGCAGCTTGTCGGGGTTGAGGGGGCCCGGGGAGCTGTTTTTT. The chain employs TRBV5-1 and TRBJ2-2; 7 nucleotides match TRBD1. In germline, CDR1 is SGHRS, CDR2 YFSETQ. Unmatched junction bases numbered 9, after V lost 1 base and J lost 6 bases. The CDR3 loop spans 16 amino acids.

The J gene is TRBJ1-2, the V gene TRBV7-9, with D maybe TRBD1 (6 bases). V lost 0 bases and J lost 8, with 19 bases in between. Germline CDR1 and CDR2: SEHNR and FQNEAQ (reference sequence). The CDR3 loop spans 16 amino acids. This CDR3 is CASSLAPGGGLGGYTF. In DNA, the CDR3 is TGTGCCAGCAGCTTAGCGCCGGGAGGGGGATTGGGAGGCTACACCTTC.

The chain carries TRBV5-1 and TRBJ1-1; D may be TRBD1 (5 bases). Germline V lookup: CDR1 SGHRS, CDR2 YFSETQ. Trimming stripped 3 bases from V and 2 bases from J, with 35 bases between. The CDR3 contains 22 residues. The CDR3: CASSWDGRGTFRRRGSNTEAFF. CDR3 nucleotides: TGCGCCAGCAGCTGGGATGGTAGGGGAACCTTCCGGCGGAGGGGTTCTAACACTGAAGCTTTCTTT.

The chain employs TRBV6-1 and TRBJ2-2, with 7 positions matching TRBD2. The CDR3 has 16 amino acids. Per germline, CDR1 MNHNS and CDR2 SASEGT. With 4 bases clipped from V and 6 bases from J, the junction kept 11 bases outside the gene matches. The CDR3 is CASSVRLASFAGELFF. The CDR3 DNA is TGTGCCAGCAGTGTTAGACTAGCAAGCTTTGCCGGGGAGCTGTTTTTT.

This sequence joins TRBV19 and TRBJ1-1; D is ambiguous. Trimming took off 2 bases at V and 6 bases at J, with 4 bases between the two ends. Germline assignment: CDR1 LNHDA and CDR2 SQIVND (reference sequence). The CDR3 consists of 11 residues. CDR3 in DNA: TGTGCCAGTAGTATATCATCTGAAGCTTTCTTT. Translated: CASSISSEAFF.

The chain uses TRBV14 and TRBJ2-3; maybe TRBD2 (6 bases). There are 12 residues in the CDR3. V was trimmed by 3 bases and J by 8 bases, leaving 9 bases between them. Germline V gene sequence: CDR1 SGHDN, CDR2 FVKESK. CDR3 sequence: CASSQTSTTQYF. DNA for the CDR3: TGTGCCAGCAGCCAGACTAGTACTACGCAGTATTTT.

The chain combines TRBV6-6 with TRBJ2-5, with 9 bases identical to TRBD2. The germline V gene has CDR1 MNHNY and CDR2 SVGAGI (reference sequence). V shed 8 bases, J shed 5 bases, and the junction held 3 bases outside the gene matches. The CDR3 contains 12 residues. CDR3 DNA sequence: TGTGCCAGCCGGACTAGCGAGGAGACCCAGTACTTC. It specifies CASRTSEETQYF.

The chain recombines TRBV28 with TRBJ2-7; maybe TRBD2 (6 bases). From germline, CDR1 is MDHEN and CDR2 SYDVKM. The CDR3 runs 13 residues. V was trimmed by 4 bases and J by 5 bases, leaving 12 bases between them. CDR3 in DNA: TGTGCCAGCAGTTGGAGCGGGTCGGACGAGCAGTACTTC. It specifies CASSWSGSDEQYF.

The rearrangement uses TRBV28 and TRBJ1-2, with TRBD1 identical over 7 bases. Germline CDR1 MDHEN, CDR2 SYDVKM. After removal of 4 bases from V and 2 bases from J, the junction contained 7 bases not matched to a gene. The CDR3 extends over 15 amino acids. This CDR3 reads CASSSPGQPNYGYTF. The CDR3 DNA follows: TGTGCCAGCAGTTCCCCGGGACAGCCAAACTATGGCTACACCTTC.

V usage is TRBV6-5 and J usage is TRBJ2-7; maybe TRBD2 (6 bases). Between the trimmed V and J ends, which lost 6 bases and 5 bases, there was a span of 14 bases. This CDR3 is 13 amino acids long. Germline CDR1 and CDR2: MNHEY and SVGAGI. The CDR3 reads CASRSFPGDEQYF. The CDR3 region has the DNA TGTGCCAGCAGATCATTTCCGGGGGACGAGCAGTACTTC.